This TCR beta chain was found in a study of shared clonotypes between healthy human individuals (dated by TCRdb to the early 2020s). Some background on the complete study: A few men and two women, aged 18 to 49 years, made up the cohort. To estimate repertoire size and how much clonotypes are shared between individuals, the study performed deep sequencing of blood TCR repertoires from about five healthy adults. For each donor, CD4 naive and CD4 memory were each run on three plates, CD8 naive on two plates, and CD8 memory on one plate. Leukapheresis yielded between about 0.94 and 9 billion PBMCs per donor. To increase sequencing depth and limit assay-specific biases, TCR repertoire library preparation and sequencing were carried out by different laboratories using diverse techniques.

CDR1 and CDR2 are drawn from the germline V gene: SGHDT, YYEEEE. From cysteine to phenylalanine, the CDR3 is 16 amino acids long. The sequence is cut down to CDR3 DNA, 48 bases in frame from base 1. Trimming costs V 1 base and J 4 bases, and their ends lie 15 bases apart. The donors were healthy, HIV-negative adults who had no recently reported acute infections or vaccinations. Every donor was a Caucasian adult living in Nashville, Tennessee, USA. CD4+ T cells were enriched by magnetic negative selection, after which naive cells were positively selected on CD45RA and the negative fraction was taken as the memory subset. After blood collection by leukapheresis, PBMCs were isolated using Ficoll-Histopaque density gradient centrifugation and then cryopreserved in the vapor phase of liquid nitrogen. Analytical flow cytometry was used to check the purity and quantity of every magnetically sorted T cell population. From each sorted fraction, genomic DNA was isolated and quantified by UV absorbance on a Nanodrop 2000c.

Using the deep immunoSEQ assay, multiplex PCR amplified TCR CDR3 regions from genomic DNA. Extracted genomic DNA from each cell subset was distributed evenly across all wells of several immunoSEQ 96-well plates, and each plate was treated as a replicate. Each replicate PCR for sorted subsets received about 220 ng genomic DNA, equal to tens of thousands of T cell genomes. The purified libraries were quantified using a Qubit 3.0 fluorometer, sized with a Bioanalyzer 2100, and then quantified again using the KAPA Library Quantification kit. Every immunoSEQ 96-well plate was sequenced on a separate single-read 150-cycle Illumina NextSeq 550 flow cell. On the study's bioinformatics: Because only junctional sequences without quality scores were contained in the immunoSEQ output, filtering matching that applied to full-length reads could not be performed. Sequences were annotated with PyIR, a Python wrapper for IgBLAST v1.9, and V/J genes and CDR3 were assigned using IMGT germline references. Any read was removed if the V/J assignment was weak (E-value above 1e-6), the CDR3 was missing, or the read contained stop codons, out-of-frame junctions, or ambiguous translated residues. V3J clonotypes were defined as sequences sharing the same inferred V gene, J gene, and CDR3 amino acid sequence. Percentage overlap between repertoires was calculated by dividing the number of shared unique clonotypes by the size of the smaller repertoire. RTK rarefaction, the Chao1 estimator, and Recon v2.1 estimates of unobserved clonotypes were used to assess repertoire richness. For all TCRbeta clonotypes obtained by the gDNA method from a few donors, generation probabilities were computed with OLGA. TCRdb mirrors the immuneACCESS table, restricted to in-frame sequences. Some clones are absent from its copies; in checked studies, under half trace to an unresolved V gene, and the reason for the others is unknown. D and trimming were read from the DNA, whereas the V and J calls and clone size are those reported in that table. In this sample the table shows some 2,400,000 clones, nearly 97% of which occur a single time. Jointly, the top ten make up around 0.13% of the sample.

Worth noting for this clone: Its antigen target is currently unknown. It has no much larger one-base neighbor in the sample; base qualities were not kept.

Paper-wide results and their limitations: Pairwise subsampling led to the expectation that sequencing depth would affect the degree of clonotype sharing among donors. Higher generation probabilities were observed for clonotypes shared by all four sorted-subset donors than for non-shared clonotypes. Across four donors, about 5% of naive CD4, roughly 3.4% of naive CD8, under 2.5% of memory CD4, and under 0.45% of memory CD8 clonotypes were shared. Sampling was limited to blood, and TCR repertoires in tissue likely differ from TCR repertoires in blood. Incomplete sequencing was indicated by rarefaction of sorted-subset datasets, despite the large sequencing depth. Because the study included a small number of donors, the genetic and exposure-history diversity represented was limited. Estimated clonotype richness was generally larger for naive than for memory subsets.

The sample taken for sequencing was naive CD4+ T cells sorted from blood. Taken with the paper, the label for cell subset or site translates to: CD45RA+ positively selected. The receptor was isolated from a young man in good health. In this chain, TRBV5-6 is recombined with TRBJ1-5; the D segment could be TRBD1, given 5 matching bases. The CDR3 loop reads CASSLRLSTANQPQHF. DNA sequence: TGTGCCAGCAGCTTGAGGTTATCGACAGCGAATCAGCCCCAGCATTTT.